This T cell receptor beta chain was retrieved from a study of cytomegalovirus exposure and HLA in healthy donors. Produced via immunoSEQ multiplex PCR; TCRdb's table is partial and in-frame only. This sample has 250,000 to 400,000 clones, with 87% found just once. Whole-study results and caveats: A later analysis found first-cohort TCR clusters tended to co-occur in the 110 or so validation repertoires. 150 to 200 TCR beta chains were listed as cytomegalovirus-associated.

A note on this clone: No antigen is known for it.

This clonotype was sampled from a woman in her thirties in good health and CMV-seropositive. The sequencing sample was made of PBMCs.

CDR3 bases: TGTGCCAGCAGCACGGCGGGGATTAACAATGAGCAGTTCTTC. Translating gives CASSTAGINNEQFF. This chain joins TRBV5-6 and TRBJ2-1; D possibly corresponds to TRBD2 (6 bases). The germline CDR1 and CDR2 sequences are SGHDT and YYEEEE. The V end lost 4 bases, the J end lost 5 bases, and 13 bases lay between the germline ends. The CDR3 has 14 amino acids. The full variable domain, completed using reference TRBV5-6 and TRBJ2-1, is DAGVTQSPTHLIKTRGQQVTLRCSPKSGHDTVSWYQQALGQGPQFIFQYYEEEERQRGNFPDRFSGHQFPNYSSELNVNALLLGDSALYLCASSTAGINNEQFFGPGTRLTVL.